The rows below give T cell receptor beta chains drawn from one sample of a study of blood T cell repertoires in COVID-19. Assay: immunoSEQ multiplex PCR; the TCRdb copy retains only in-frame clones and omits some. Seen here are about 190,000 clones, 65% to 80% observed once, and the top ten hold about 17%. The sample was PBMCs or T cells enriched from blood (not recorded which). Every receptor here comes from a woman between 50 and 59 years old with acute COVID-19. Each CDR3 is given with its conserved first and last residue. D genes are given only for firm matches. Size values are once, few and many counts, or a class for expanded clones, and some rows have none.

clone_size	j_call	v_call	d_call	cdr3_nt	cdr3_aa
.	TRBJ1-2	TRBV7-3	.	TGTGCCAGCAGCAACGGGATCGGGCCTAACTATGGCTACACCTTC	CASSNGIGPNYGYTF
.	TRBJ1-1	TRBV7-3	.	TGTGCCAGCAGCTGGACAGTTGACACTGAAGCTTTCTTT	CASSWTVDTEAFF
.	TRBJ2-1	TRBV15	.	TGTGCCACCAGCAGGCCTACAGAATCCTACAATGAGCAGTTCTTC	CATSRPTESYNEQFF
.	TRBJ2-5	TRBV4-1	TRBD2	TGCGCCAGCAGCCAAGACCTCGGGACTAGCGGGGGGGGAGAGACCCAGTACTTC	CASSQDLGTSGGGETQYF
.	TRBJ1-2	TRBV6-5	TRBD1	TGTGCCAGCAGTATAACAGGGGGCGCGGATGGCTACACCTTC	CASSITGGADGYTF
.	TRBJ1-2	TRBV27	.	TGTGCCAGCAGTTCACCGGGGTTACCCTATGGCTACACCTTC	CASSSPGLPYGYTF
few	TRBJ2-3	TRBV7-3	TRBD2	TGTGCCAGCAGCTTATTACCCACTGGCGGGGGATCCACAGATACGCAGTATTTT	CASSLLPTGGGSTDTQYF
.	TRBJ2-2	TRBV5-1	.	TGCGCCAGCAGCTTAGGAGAAAACACCGGGGAGCTGTTTTTT	CASSLGENTGELFF
.	TRBJ2-2	TRBV27	TRBD1	TGTGCCAGCAGCCCCGGGACAGCGAACACCGGGGAGCTGTTTTTT	CASSPGTANTGELFF
few	TRBJ1-2	TRBV5-1	.	TGCGCCAGCAGCCCCGGGGTCAGCCATGGCTACACCTTC	CASSPGVSHGYTF
.	TRBJ2-2	TRBV9	.	TGTGCCAGCAGCGTAGGGCCCCCCCCCGGGGAGCTGTTTTTT	CASSVGPPPGELFF
.	TRBJ2-3	TRBV6-5	.	TGTGCCAGCAGCCCGAGGGCGGCAGATACGCAGTATTTT	CASSPRAADTQYF
once	TRBJ2-1	TRBV27	TRBD2	TGTGCCAGCACAGCGGGGGGACTCTTCAATGAGCAGTTCTTC	CASTAGGLFNEQFF
.	TRBJ1-5	TRBV29-1	TRBD1	TGCAGCGTAGCCTCGGGACAGGGTCTAGGTGATAGCAATCAGCCCCAGCATTTT	CSVASGQGLGDSNQPQHF
.	TRBJ1-1	TRBV7-8	TRBD1	TGTGCCAGCATTAAGAACAGGGGAGGAGTGAACACTGAAGCTTTCTTT	CASIKNRGGVNTEAFF
.	TRBJ1-6	TRBV5-1	.	TGCGCCAGCAGCTCCTCGGTGGTTTCGAATTCACCCCTCCACTTT	CASSSSVVSNSPLHF
.	TRBJ1-1	TRBV7-9	.	TGTGCCAGCAGCTTGAAGGGGGTTCAGAACACTGAAGCTTTCTTT	CASSLKGVQNTEAFF
.	TRBJ1-4	TRBV4-1	.	TGCGCCAGCAGCGTCGGGGGAGGAGGGGCGCGAGAAAAACTGTTTTTT	CASSVGGGGAREKLFF
once	TRBJ2-3	TRBV18	.	TGTGCCAGCTCACCACCGGTACAGGGAGCAGATACGCAGTATTTT	CASSPPVQGADTQYF
.	TRBJ2-3	TRBV7-2	.	TGTGCCAGCAGCTCCTCGGGTCTGAGGTCGGATACGCAGTATTTT	CASSSSGLRSDTQYF
.	TRBJ1-2	TRBV1	.	TGCACCAGCAGCCCATATTATCGATGGGCAAACTATGGCTACACCTTC	CTSSPYYRWANYGYTF
.	TRBJ2-1	TRBV5-1	.	TGCGCCAGTTATAGACTAGGCGGCAATGAGCAGTTCTTC	CASYRLGGNEQFF
.	TRBJ1-4	TRBV18	TRBD1	TGTGCCACTGGACAGGGAGGAAATGAAAAACTGTTTTTT	CATGQGGNEKLFF
.	TRBJ2-3	TRBV6-5	.	TGTGCCAGCAGTTACACCGGCCAGGGGACAGATACGCAGTATTTT	CASSYTGQGTDTQYF
.	TRBJ1-2	TRBV28	.	TGTGCCAGCAGTGGAATGACAGGCGTACCCGGCTATGGCTACACCTTC	CASSGMTGVPGYGYTF
once	TRBJ1-5	TRBV16	.	TGTGCCAGCAGCCAATTTCCGGGGAGCAATCAGCCCCAGCATTTT	CASSQFPGSNQPQHF
.	TRBJ2-1	TRBV24-1	TRBD2	TGTGCCACCAGTGGTTCCCCTCAGCGGGGGGGCCGGCATGAGCAGTTCTTC	CATSGSPQRGGRHEQFF
.	TRBJ2-5	TRBV5-1	.	TGCGCCAGCAGCTTGGGTGGCAGTACGCAAGAGACCCAGTACTTC	CASSLGGSTQETQYF
.	TRBJ1-3	TRBV5-3	TRBD1	TGTGCCAGAAGGCCACCTTTGACAGGGGAAGACGGAAACACCATATATTTT	CARRPPLTGEDGNTIYF
few	TRBJ1-6	TRBV14	.	TGTGCCAGCAGCTCGGGTGTCAGTTCACCCCTCCACTTT	CASSSGVSSPLHF
.	TRBJ2-1	TRBV9	TRBD2	TGTGCCAGCAGCCTCGCGGGGGGGCCTAGGCAGTTCTTC	CASSLAGGPRQFF
.	TRBJ1-4	TRBV28	TRBD1	TGTGCCAGCAGTTCCCGGGACAGGGCCGGGTCTAATGAAAAACTGTTTTTT	CASSSRDRAGSNEKLFF
.	TRBJ2-1	TRBV3-1/TRBV3-2	.	TGTGCCAGCAGCCAAGGGCCTGAGCAGTTCTTC	CASSQGPEQFF
.	TRBJ1-1	TRBV28	TRBD1	TGTGCCAGCAGTGGAACCGGGACAGGGAGGCGAACTGAAGCTTTCTTT	CASSGTGTGRRTEAFF
few	TRBJ1-3	TRBV27	.	TGTGCCAGCGGACAGAACTCTGGAAACACCATATATTTT	CASGQNSGNTIYF
.	TRBJ2-5	TRBV7-3	.	TGTGCCAGCAGCTTAATGGGGGGGCGAGAGACCCAGTACTTC	CASSLMGGRETQYF
.	TRBJ1-6	TRBV5-1	TRBD1	TGCGCCAGCAGCCCGGGACAGGGGGCAAATTCACCCCTCCACTTT	CASSPGQGANSPLHF
.	TRBJ1-1	TRBV2	.	TGTGCCAGCATGGGGGGGGAGGACACTGAAGCTTTCTTT	CASMGGEDTEAFF
.	TRBJ2-2	TRBV7-7	TRBD2	TGTGCCAGCAGCTCGGGGGGGTGGATGGACACCGGGGAGCTGTTTTTT	CASSSGGWMDTGELFF
few	TRBJ1-2	TRBV7-2	.	TGTGCCAGCAGCTTAAGGGGAGGGGAAGGGAGCGGCTACACCTTC	CASSLRGGEGSGYTF
.	TRBJ1-5	TRBV7-2	.	TGTGCCAGCAGCTTAGAAGGGCAGGGTGGCCAGCCCCAGCATTTT	CASSLEGQGGQPQHF
.	TRBJ1-6	TRBV7-9	TRBD1	TGTGCCAGCAGCCCCGGACAGGGGGGATCACCCCTCCACTTT	CASSPGQGGSPLHF
.	TRBJ1-5	TRBV6-2/TRBV6-3	.	TGTGCCAGCAGTTACGATTCCCGAGCCAATCAGCCCCAGCATTTT	CASSYDSRANQPQHF
.	TRBJ1-6	TRBV28	TRBD1	TGTGCCAGCAGTTCTCAGAGTGCGACAGGGCTCCTCCACTTT	CASSSQSATGLLHF
.	TRBJ2-1	TRBV6-2/TRBV6-3	TRBD1	TGTGCCAGCAGTTACTCCAGCGGACAGGTGGATGAGCAGTTCTTC	CASSYSSGQVDEQFF
.	TRBJ1-1	TRBV10-3	.	TGTGCCATCAGGGGGGCAGACAGCCTGAACACTGAAGCTTTCTTT	CAIRGADSLNTEAFF
once	TRBJ1-5	TRBV28	.	TGTGCCAGCAGTTTATCCCAGGGGATTAGCAATCAGCCCCAGCATTTT	CASSLSQGISNQPQHF
.	TRBJ1-5	TRBV2	TRBD1	TGTGCCAGCAAGAGCGACAGGGGGGATCAGCCCCAGCATTTT	CASKSDRGDQPQHF